A single sample is the source of the 31 T cell receptor beta chains below, sequenced in a study of beta chain features in type 1 diabetes. General study results and limits: Moderately but significantly shorter TCRB CDR3s were found in Type 1 diabetes patients in all four CD4+ subsets.

These TCRs are of unknown antigen specificity. Investigators reverse transcribed all isolated RNA, so they sequenced expressed TCRB transcripts. Data came from immunoSEQ multiplex PCR; TCRdb stores just in-frame clones and leaves some out. Altogether under 250,000 clones are present, over 11% being singletons, with the ten largest covering approximately 0.021%. The sample comprised naive CD4+ T cells from blood. These TCRs come from a man aged 30 to 45 with type 1 diabetes.

This clone turned up a few times. CDR3 protein: CASSQDLPAGANTGELFF. The CDR3 DNA is TGTGCCAGCAGCCAAGATCTTCCAGCGGGAGCTAACACCGGGGAGCTGTTTTTT. The chain links TRBV4-2 to TRBJ2-2, with 8 bases lining up with TRBD2. J lost 2 bases, V lost 0 bases, and 8 bases had no gene match. CDR1 is LGHNA, CDR2 YNFKEQ, per germline. This CDR3 spans 18 amino acids.

V and J are TRBV10-1 and TRBJ2-3; D remains unclear. V lost 7 bases and J lost 1, with 6 bases in between. The CDR3 spans 12 residues. CDR1 WNHNN and CDR2 SYGVQD come from the germline V gene (reference sequence). CDR3 nucleotide sequence: TGCGCCAGCAACCAGGGCACAGATACGCAGTATTTT. Its protein is CASNQGTDTQYF.

The chain employs TRBV7-2 and TRBJ2-5; TRBD2 matches at 7 bases. Germline V gene lookup returns CDR1 SGHTA and CDR2 FQGNSA. The CDR3 loop spans 14 amino acids. With 3 bases clipped from V and 1 base from J, the junction kept 2 bases outside the gene matches. CDR3 nucleotides: TGTGCCAGCAGCTTTGCTAGCGGCCAAGAGACCCAGTACTTC. Residues: CASSFASGQETQYF.

The rearrangement joins TRBV5-1 to TRBJ2-7; D perhaps matches TRBD1 (6 bases). V lost 0 bases and J 1 base, leaving 8 bases between the germline ends. The germline gives CDR1 SGHRS, CDR2 YFSETQ. This CDR3 has 14 amino acids. The CDR3 nucleotides read TGCGCCAGCAGCTTGGGGGACAAGTCCTACGAGCAGTACTTC. Translated: CASSLGDKSYEQYF.

As DNA, the CDR3 is TGCGCCAGCAGCCAAGGGCAGGGCCCCTACTATGGCTACACCTTC. Protein product: CASSQGQGPYYGYTF. The chain uses TRBV4-1 and TRBJ1-2, with D possibly TRBD1 on 5 matching bases. Trimming removed 1 base from V and 3 bases from J, with 12 bases in between. Per germline, CDR1 MGHRA and CDR2 YSYEKL. The CDR3 is 15 residues long.

V usage is TRBV5-4 and J usage is TRBJ2-1; 10 bases map to TRBD1. CDR3 size: 15 residues. The junction had 9 bases not matched to a gene; V was cut back by 4 bases and J by 8 bases. Germline CDR1 and CDR2: SGHNT and YYREEE (reference sequence). Written as DNA, the CDR3 is TGTGCCAGCAGCCACAGGGACAGGGGAGAACATGAGCAGTTCTTC. Protein: CASSHRDRGEHEQFF.

This clone was detected a few times. Other DNA sequences in the same sample also yield this CDR3. The J gene is TRBJ2-1, the V gene TRBV4-2; 10 bases line up with TRBD2. This CDR3 spans 15 amino acids. The J segment lost 5 bases and the V segment lost 1 base, leaving 2 bases of the junction unmatched. Germline V gives CDR1 LGHNA, CDR2 YNFKEQ. In DNA form, the CDR3 reads TGTGCCAGCAGCCAAGGGACTAGCGGAAACAATGAGCAGTTCTTC. This gives the protein CASSQGTSGNNEQFF.

There are a few counts of this clone. J is TRBJ1-2 and V is TRBV30; D is perhaps TRBD1 (6 bases). V was shortened by 4 bases and J by 8 bases, with 14 bases between the two germline ends. The CDR3 is 12 residues long. CDR1 GTSNPN and CDR2 SVGIG come from the germline V gene (reference sequence). The CDR3 region has the DNA TGTGCCTGGACCGACAGGAGCTGGGGCTACACCTTC. Protein product: CAWTDRSWGYTF.

This clone has only a few counts. The rearrangement joins TRBV30 to TRBJ2-7; a possible D gene is TRBD1 (5 bases). The CDR3 is 14 residues long. Trimming took 5 bases from V and 3 from J, leaving 17 bases between them. Germline values: CDR1 GTSNPN, CDR2 SVGIG (reference sequence). Here the CDR3 reads CAWQATAIYYEQYF. CDR3 DNA sequence: TGTGCCTGGCAAGCGACAGCGATCTACTACGAGCAGTACTTC. The whole variable domain, filled in from reference TRBV30 and TRBJ2-7, reads SQTIHQWPATLVQPVGSPLSLECTVEGTSNPNLYWYRQAAGRGLQLLFYSVGIGQISSEVPQNLSASRPQDRQFILSSKKLLLSDSGFYLCAWQATAIYYEQYFGPGTRLTVT.

This clone has only a few counts. The chain carries TRBV30 and TRBJ2-7, with D possibly being TRBD1 (5 bases). V was shortened by 1 base and J by 2 bases, with 12 bases between the two germline ends. Germline V gives CDR1 GTSNPN, CDR2 SVGIG (reference sequence). The CDR3 runs to 14 residues. The CDR3 nucleotides are TGTGCCTGGAGTGGGTCAGGGAATACCTACGAGCAGTACTTC. This codes for CAWSGSGNTYEQYF.

V and J are TRBV5-6 and TRBJ1-2, with D maybe TRBD1 (5 bases). The CDR3 sequence is 13 residues long. Germline V lookup: CDR1 SGHDT, CDR2 YYEEEE. The ends were cut back, 1 base at V and 6 bases at J, with 10 bases in the middle. The CDR3 DNA reads TGTGCCAGCAGCTTGCAGGGCCCGGATGGCTACACCTTC. Amino acids: CASSLQGPDGYTF.

The J gene is TRBJ2-3, the V gene TRBV6-5, with D unclear. The CDR3 length is 13 residues. Trimming took 0 bases from V and 5 from J, leaving 6 bases between them. Germline V gives CDR1 MNHEY, CDR2 SVGAGI. CDR3 bases: TGTGCCAGCAGTTACTCGGTACTAGATACGCAGTATTTT. Its protein product is CASSYSVLDTQYF.

This clone appeared a few times. The genes are TRBV5-6 and TRBJ2-3; D ambiguous. The length of the CDR3 is 12 residues. Trimming took off 9 bases at V and 1 base at J, with 9 bases between the two ends. Germline assignment: CDR1 SGHDT and CDR2 YYEEEE. The CDR3 bases are TGTGCCACCGGGTCCCGCACAGATACGCAGTATTTT. Its translation: CATGSRTDTQYF. Combining the CDR3 with reference TRBV5-6 and TRBJ2-3 gives the whole variable domain DAGVTQSPTHLIKTRGQQVTLRCSPKSGHDTVSWYQQALGQGPQFIFQYYEEEERQRGNFPDRFSGHQFPNYSSELNVNALLLGDSALYLCATGSRTDTQYFGPGTRLTVL.

The gene calls are TRBV11-3 and TRBJ1-2; unclear D gene. Trimming took off 5 bases at V and 13 bases at J, with 8 bases between the two ends. The length of the CDR3 is 9 residues. Germline lookup yields CDR1 SGHNT and CDR2 YENEEA. The CDR3 here is CASSIGITF. Here the CDR3 DNA reads TGTGCCAGCAGCATCGGGATCACCTTC.

This clone was seen only a few times. The J gene is TRBJ1-5, the V gene TRBV28; TRBD1 agrees at 7 bases. Germline lookup yields CDR1 MDHEN and CDR2 SYDVKM. The CDR3 runs to 15 residues. The V and J ends lost 2 bases and 4 bases, in that order; junction bases with no gene match: 5. The chain's CDR3 is CASSLLGQNNQPQHF. CDR3 sequence (DNA): TGTGCCAGCAGTTTACTGGGACAGAATAATCAGCCCCAGCATTTT.

V gene TRBV5-1 combines with J gene TRBJ1-1; perhaps TRBD1 as D (6 bases). The V gene's germline CDR1 is SGHRS and CDR2 YFSETQ. The CDR3 extends over 15 amino acids. V was pared by 3 bases and J by 2 bases, with 14 bases between. CDR3 bases: TGCGCCAGCAGCTGGGGGGGCAGGCCAAACACTGAAGCTTTCTTT. Translating gives CASSWGGRPNTEAFF.

The sample holds a few counts of this clone. The rearrangement uses TRBV11-2 and TRBJ2-1, with D perhaps TRBD2 (5 bases). The CDR3 runs 14 residues. V was pared by 5 bases and J by 0 bases, with 8 bases between. CDR1 and CDR2 (germline): SGHAT, FQNNGV. For the CDR3, the DNA is TGTGCCAGCAGCCCTAGCAACTCCTACAATGAGCAGTTCTTC. This gives the protein CASSPSNSYNEQFF.

The chain is built from TRBV9 and TRBJ2-1; TRBD1 matches at 10 bases. The V and J ends lost 0 bases and 3 bases, in that order; junction bases with no gene match: 6. Germline V gene sequence: CDR1 SGDLS, CDR2 YYNGEE. The CDR3 is made up of 17 amino acids. CDR3 in amino acids: CASSVATRTGGYNEQFF. Written as DNA, the CDR3 is TGTGCCAGCAGCGTAGCCACTCGGACAGGGGGCTACAATGAGCAGTTCTTC. Looking up the rest from reference TRBV9 and TRBJ2-1 gives the full variable domain: DSGVTQTPKHLITATGQRVTLRCSPRSGDLSVYWYQQSLDQGLQFLIQYYNGEERAKGNILERFSAQQFPDLHSELNLSSLELGDSALYFCASSVATRTGGYNEQFFGPGTRLTVL.

The V and J genes are TRBV9 and TRBJ2-5; 8 positions agree with TRBD2. Germline-derived CDR1 and CDR2 are SGDLS and YYNGEE. Trimming cost V 4 bases and J 2 bases; bases outside gene matches: 10. CDR3 length: 16 amino acids. The CDR3 here is CASSPHGGVSQETQYF. Here the CDR3 DNA reads TGTGCCAGCAGCCCCCACGGGGGGGTTTCTCAAGAGACCCAGTACTTC.

The chain combines TRBV21-1 with TRBJ2-7; the tabulated D call, TRBD1, remains unverified against the DNA. TRBV21-1 is a pseudogene. CDR3 size: 14 residues. For the CDR3, the DNA is TGTGCCAGCAGCAAGGGCGAAAGGGGCTACGAGCAGTACTTC. It yields the protein CASSKGERGYEQYF.

This clone has just a few counts. V is TRBV5-1 and J is TRBJ2-3; D is perhaps TRBD2 (5 bases). Trimming shortened V by 4 bases and J by 3 bases, and 9 bases separated the two germline ends. This CDR3 spans 13 amino acids. CDR1 is SGHRS, CDR2 YFSETQ, per germline. The DNA of the CDR3 is TGCGCCAGCAGCGCGGGTGGGACAGATACGCAGTATTTT. This codes for CASSAGGTDTQYF.

This clone has only a few counts. The chain couples TRBV7-9 to TRBJ1-2, with no clear D. Trimming took off 1 base at V and 2 bases at J, with 8 bases between the two ends. CDR1 is SEHNR and CDR2 is FQNEAQ in the germline V gene (reference sequence). The length of the CDR3 is 14 residues. CDR3 bases: TGTGCCAGCAGCTTAGATGTACAAAACTATGGCTACACCTTC. Translating gives CASSLDVQNYGYTF.

This clone has more than one count but fewer than ten. The gene calls are TRBV5-1 and TRBJ2-7; 8 nucleotides match TRBD2. This CDR3 comprises 15 residues. V was clipped by 0 bases and J by 3 bases; unmatched bases: 5. Germline V gene lookup returns CDR1 SGHRS and CDR2 YFSETQ. The CDR3 region has the DNA TGCGCCAGCAGCTTGGAAGCGGGGGCCCGCTACGAGCAGTACTTC. Residues: CASSLEAGARYEQYF.

This clone was observed a few times. The V and J genes are TRBV10-3 and TRBJ2-3; no clear D. The CDR3 has 14 residues. V was pared by 4 bases and J by 4 bases, with 12 bases between. The germline V gene encodes CDR1 ENHRY and CDR2 SYGVKD. The CDR3 loop reads CAISASATPDTQYF. The CDR3 DNA reads as TGTGCCATCAGTGCTAGTGCGACCCCAGATACGCAGTATTTT.

The genes are TRBV19 and TRBJ2-1; the D gene is possibly TRBD2 (6 bases). Germline CDR1 is LNHDA and CDR2 is SQIVND (reference sequence). V lost 1 base, J lost 7 bases, and 17 bases lay in between. This CDR3 region has 16 residues. The CDR3 here is CASSIGGSPGGNEQFF. DNA of the CDR3: TGTGCCAGTAGTATAGGGGGATCCCCTGGAGGGAATGAGCAGTTCTTC.

This clone has only a few counts. J is TRBJ2-6 and V is TRBV11-1; D unclear. CDR3 size: 14 residues. V was shortened by 5 bases and J by 1 base, with 6 bases between the two germline ends. Germline CDR1 is SGHAT and CDR2 is FQDESV (reference sequence). The CDR3 bases are TGTGCCAGCAGCCTGCGGTCTGGGGCCAACGTCCTGACTTTC. It translates to CASSLRSGANVLTF.

The chain links TRBV10-3 to TRBJ2-1, with a tentative D call TRBD1 (5 bases). Looked up from germline, CDR1 is ENHRY and CDR2 is SYGVKD. There are 12 residues in the CDR3. Trimming left V 6 bases short and J 7 bases short, with 10 bases between. The DNA for the CDR3 is TGTGCCATCAGCCAAGGGGTGAATGAGCAGTTCTTC. It codes for CAISQGVNEQFF.

V and J are TRBV19 and TRBJ2-1; D gene ambiguous. The V gene lost 5 bases and the J gene lost 10 bases, with 15 bases spanning the gap. Germline V gives CDR1 LNHDA, CDR2 SQIVND (reference sequence). CDR3 length equals 13 residues. CDR3 amino acids: CASSASPSMEQFF. CDR3 bases: TGTGCCAGTAGTGCCAGTCCCTCAATGGAGCAGTTCTTC.

The chain recombines TRBV7-9 with TRBJ1-1, with a tentative D call TRBD1 (5 bases). The CDR3 spans 16 residues. Germline-derived CDR1 and CDR2 are SEHNR and FQNEAQ (reference sequence). V lost 5 bases to trimming and J lost 4 bases, with 20 bases between them. As DNA, the CDR3 is TGTGCCAGCAGCCCTGTGGGGGGGGGTCAAGGCACTGAAGCTTTCTTT. Translated, it gives CASSPVGGGQGTEAFF. The full variable domain, its missing parts supplied by reference TRBV7-9 and TRBJ1-1, is DTGVSQNPRHKITKRGQNVTFRCDPISEHNRLYWYRQTLGQGPEFLTYFQNEAQLEKSRLLSDRFSAERPKGSFSTLEIQRTEQGDSAMYLCASSPVGGGQGTEAFFGQGTRLTVV.

This clone was counted only a few times. The chain couples TRBV30 to TRBJ2-3; 7 positions match TRBD2. The length of the CDR3 is 15 residues. The germline V gene encodes CDR1 GTSNPN and CDR2 SVGIG (reference sequence). After removal of 5 bases from V and 4 bases from J, the junction contained 12 bases not matched to a gene. This chain's CDR3 is CAWGRGSGHSDTQYF. The CDR3 region has the DNA TGTGCCTGGGGGAGGGGTAGCGGGCATTCAGATACGCAGTATTTT.

The chain employs TRBV5-6 and TRBJ2-1, with D possibly TRBD2 on 7 matching bases. The CDR3 spans 15 residues. V was shortened by 5 bases and J by 4 bases, with 16 bases between the two germline ends. CDR1 SGHDT and CDR2 YYEEEE come from the germline V gene. CDR3: CASRGEGVQYNEQFF. CDR3 nucleotides: TGTGCCAGCAGGGGGGAGGGGGTTCAGTACAATGAGCAGTTCTTC.